This TCR beta chain was captured in a study of shared clonotypes between healthy human individuals. Study overall: A couple of female and three male donors aged 18 to 49 were enrolled. Study-wide findings and caveats: Genetic and exposure-history diversity was limited by the few donors.

Caucasian adults residing in Nashville, Tennessee made up all the donors. The split of CD4+ cells yielded CD45RA+ naive and CD45RA-negative memory subsets. Libraries were prepared by immunoSEQ multiplex PCR; TCRdb keeps only in-frame clonotypes and omits some of them. The table includes about 1.5 million clones, approximately 98% detected once. CDR1 and CDR2 (germline): SGHNT, YENEEA. This CDR3 has 15 amino acids. After removal of 5 bases from V and 6 bases from J, the junction contained 9 bases not matched to a gene. As for this clone: What it binds is not known.

The receptor was derived from a young man in good health. The V call is TRBV11-3, the J call TRBJ2-1, with 8 bases fitting TRBD2. Sequenced: naive CD4+ T cells sorted from blood. Noted subset: CD45RA+ positively selected. The chain's CDR3 is CASSPQGGRPNEQFF. CDR3 nucleotides: TGTGCCAGCAGCCCTCAGGGCGGGAGGCCCAATGAGCAGTTCTTC.